The 8 T cell receptor beta chains presented below share a single source sample, sequenced in a study of regulatory T cells in long-lasting Graves disease. Time point: newly diagnosed GD, antithyroid drugs for less than 3 months. After RNA was extracted from PBMCs, the TCR library was made from it. TCR beta libraries were built with iRepertoire HTBI primers and Arm-PCR of CDR3 regions. TCRdb re-analysed the multiplex PCR reads in MiXCR, keeping a single row per CDR3 protein. The sample shows more than 450,000 distinct CDR3 sequences, about a sixth of them seen only once. Separately, the same data were catalogued under a study of T cells in Graves' hyperthyroidism and ophthalmopathy.

The sample was peripheral blood mononuclear cells (PBMCs), taken at new diagnosis, from a patient treated with antithyroid drugs. The receptors shown here come from a man between 35 and 55 years old with Graves disease.

The genes are TRBV28 and TRBJ1-4; no definite D call. The CDR3 extends over 14 amino acids. Germline values: CDR1 MDHEN, CDR2 SYDVKM. Trimming took off 2 bases at V and 4 bases at J, with 8 bases between the two ends. For the CDR3, the DNA is TGTGCCAGCAGTTTACCAGGCCATAATGAAAAACTGTTTTTT. It codes for CASSLPGHNEKLFF.

The sample holds many counts of this clonotype. The chain combines TRBV5-1 with TRBJ1-6; D perhaps matches TRBD1 (5 bases). The CDR3 has 16 amino acids. V was clipped by 0 bases and J by 10 bases, with 17 bases between them. CDR1 is SGHRS, CDR2 YFSETQ, per germline. The CDR3 DNA follows: TGCGCCAGCAGCTTGGATTTCGCGGGGGGACGCTCACCCCTCCACTTT. Its translation is CASSLDFAGGRSPLHF.

This clonotype was picked up one time. The V call is TRBV12-3 or TRBV12-4, the J call TRBJ2-3; D call uncertain. This CDR3 contains 14 residues. V was trimmed by 2 bases and J by 5 bases, leaving 11 bases between them. The CDR3 here is CASSLPVVGDTQYF. The CDR3 DNA reads as TGTGCCAGCAGTTTACCGGTAGTGGGAGATACGCAGTATTTT.

This clonotype has more than one count but fewer than ten. The junction differs from germline at one of its ends, possibly a read error. CDR3 sequence: CASRQPGLALQEAQYF. CDR3 nucleotides: TGTGCCAGCAGGCAGCCTGGACTAGCCCTACAAGAGGCCCAGTACTTC. The chain couples TRBV6-1 to TRBJ2-5; TRBD2 aligns across 8 bases. This CDR3 is built from 16 residues. Germline V CDR1 and CDR2: MNHNS, SASEGT.

This clonotype came up many times. CDR3 in amino acids: CASSPTGEGAYEQYF. DNA for the CDR3: TGTGCCAGCTCCCCCACAGGGGAGGGGGCCTACGAGCAGTACTTC. This chain links TRBV18 with TRBJ2-7; perhaps D is TRBD1 or TRBD2 (7 bases each). V shed 6 bases and J shed 2 bases, with 17 bases lying between them. The CDR3 is made up of 15 amino acids. Germline V gene sequence: CDR1 KGHSH, CDR2 LQKENI.

This clonotype was counted at least ten times. The chain links TRBV28 to TRBJ2-7, with D perhaps TRBD2 (7 bases). Trimming cost V 6 bases and J 7 bases, with 25 bases left between them. CDR3 length: 16 amino acids. Germline-derived CDR1 and CDR2 are MDHEN and SYDVKM. The CDR3 DNA is TGTGCCAGCAGACCCGGGGGGCTATCCTTACGGGGGGAGCAGTACTTC. Protein product: CASRPGGLSLRGEQYF.

CDR3 loop: CASSLDGKRYNNEQFF. The CDR3 DNA reads TGTGCCAGCAGCTTAGATGGGAAAAGATACAACAATGAGCAGTTCTTC. The J gene is TRBJ2-1, the V gene TRBV7-8, with no clear D. This CDR3 has 16 residues. Germline assignment: CDR1 SGHVS and CDR2 FQNEAQ. The ends were cut back, 1 base at V and 5 bases at J, with 15 bases in the middle.

Points on this clonotype: This likely traces to a read error, being one base from a far larger clone. The chain combines TRBV2 with TRBJ2-7, with a weak D call TRBD1 (6 bases). This CDR3 has 19 amino acids. V lost 5 bases and J 2 bases, leaving 28 bases between the germline ends. Germline lookup yields CDR1 SNHLY and CDR2 FYNNEI. This CDR3 reads CASSLPVGQFVDPTYEQYF. For the CDR3, the DNA is TGTGCCAGCAGTCTCCCGGTAGGACAGTTTGTCGATCCTACCTACGAGCAGTACTTC.